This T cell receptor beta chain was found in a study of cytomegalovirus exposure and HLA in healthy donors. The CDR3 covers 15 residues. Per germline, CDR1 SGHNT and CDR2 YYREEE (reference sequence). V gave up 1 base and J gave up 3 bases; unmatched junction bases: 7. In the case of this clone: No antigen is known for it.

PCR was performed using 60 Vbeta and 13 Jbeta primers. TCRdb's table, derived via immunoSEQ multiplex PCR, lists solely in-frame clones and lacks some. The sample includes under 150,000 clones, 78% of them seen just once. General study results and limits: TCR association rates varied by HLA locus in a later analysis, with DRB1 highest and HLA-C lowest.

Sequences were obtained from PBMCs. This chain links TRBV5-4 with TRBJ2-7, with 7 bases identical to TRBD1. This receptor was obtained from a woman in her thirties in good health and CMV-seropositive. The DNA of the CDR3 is TGTGCCAGCAGCTTGCACGAGACAGGGCTCTACGAGCAGTACTTC. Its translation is CASSLHETGLYEQYF.